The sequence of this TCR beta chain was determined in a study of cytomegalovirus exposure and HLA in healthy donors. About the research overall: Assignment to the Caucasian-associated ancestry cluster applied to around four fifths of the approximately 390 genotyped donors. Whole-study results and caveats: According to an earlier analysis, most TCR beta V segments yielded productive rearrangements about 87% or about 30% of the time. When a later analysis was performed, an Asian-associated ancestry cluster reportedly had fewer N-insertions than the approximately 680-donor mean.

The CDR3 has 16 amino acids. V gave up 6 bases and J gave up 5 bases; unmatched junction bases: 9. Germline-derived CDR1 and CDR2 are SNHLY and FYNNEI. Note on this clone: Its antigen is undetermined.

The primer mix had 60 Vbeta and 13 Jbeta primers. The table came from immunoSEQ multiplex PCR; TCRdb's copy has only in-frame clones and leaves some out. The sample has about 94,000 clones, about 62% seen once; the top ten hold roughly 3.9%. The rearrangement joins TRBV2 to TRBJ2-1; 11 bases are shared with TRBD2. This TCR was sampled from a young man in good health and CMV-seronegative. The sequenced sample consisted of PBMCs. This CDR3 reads CASRLRLAGRNNEQFF. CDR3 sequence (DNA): TGTGCCAGCAGACTAAGACTAGCGGGGCGAAACAATGAGCAGTTCTTC.